Described below is a single T cell receptor (beta chain) sequence and its context. What it binds is unknown. This specimen comes from a study of OX40 agonist ivuxolimab in advanced cancers. Across the study: Intravenous ivuxolimab was administered to patients every 2 weeks at 0.01 to 10 mg/kg. Cohort: 80% to 90% men, mean age approximately 64, aged about 20 to 90. Study-wide points: Specificity for antigen went undetermined in the expanded peripheral T cells. Some patients without response likewise showed low normalized clonal expansion.

With 5 bases clipped from V and 4 bases from J, the junction kept 10 bases outside the gene matches. Germline V gene sequence: CDR1 ENHRY, CDR2 SYGVKD. The CDR3 spans 15 residues. The repertoire was sequenced with immunoSEQ multiplex PCR; TCRdb's copy has only in-frame clones and lacks some. The sample lists some 58,000 clones, 86% occurring once. The sample consisted of CD4+ or CD8+ T cells sorted from blood, taken in a trial of the OX40 agonist ivuxolimab. This chain joins TRBV10-3 and TRBJ2-5; 7 bases are a match to TRBD1. The sequence derives from an adult with an advanced solid tumor such as melanoma, head and neck, liver or kidney cancer. The CDR3 coding sequence is TGTGCCATCAGTTACGAGGGGGCGCGTTTAGAGACCCAGTACTTC. It translates to CAISYEGARLETQYF.